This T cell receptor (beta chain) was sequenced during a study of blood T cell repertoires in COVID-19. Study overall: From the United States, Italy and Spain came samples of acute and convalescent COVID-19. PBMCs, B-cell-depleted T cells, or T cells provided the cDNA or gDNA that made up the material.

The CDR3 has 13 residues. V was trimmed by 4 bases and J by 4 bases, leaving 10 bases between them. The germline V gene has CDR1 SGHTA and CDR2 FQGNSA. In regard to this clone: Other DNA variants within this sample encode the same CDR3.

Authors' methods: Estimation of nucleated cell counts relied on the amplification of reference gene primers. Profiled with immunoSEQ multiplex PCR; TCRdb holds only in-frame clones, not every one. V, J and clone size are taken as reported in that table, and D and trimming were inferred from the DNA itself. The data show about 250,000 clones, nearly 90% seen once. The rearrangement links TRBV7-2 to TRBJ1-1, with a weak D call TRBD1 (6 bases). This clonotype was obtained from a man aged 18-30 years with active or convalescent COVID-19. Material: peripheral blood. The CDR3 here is CASSSTGSTEAFF. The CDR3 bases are TGTGCCAGCAGCTCGACAGGATCCACTGAAGCTTTCTTT.